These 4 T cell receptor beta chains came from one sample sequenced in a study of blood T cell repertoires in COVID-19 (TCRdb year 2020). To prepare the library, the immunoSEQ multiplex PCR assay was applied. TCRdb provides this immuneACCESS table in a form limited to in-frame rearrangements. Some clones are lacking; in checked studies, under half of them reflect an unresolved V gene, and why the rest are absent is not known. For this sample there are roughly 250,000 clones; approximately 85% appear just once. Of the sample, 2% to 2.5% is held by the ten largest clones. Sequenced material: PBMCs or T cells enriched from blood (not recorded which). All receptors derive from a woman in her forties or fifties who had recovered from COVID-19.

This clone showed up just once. CDR3 nucleotides: TGTGCCAGCAGCGTAGATCCGGGTTCGAGCTCCTATAATTCACCCCTCCACTTT. Amino acids: CASSVDPGSSSYNSPLHF. The rearrangement joins TRBV9 to TRBJ1-6; D not certain. V lost 0 bases, J lost 0 bases, and 13 bases lay in between. Germline-derived CDR1 and CDR2 are SGDLS and YYNGEE. The CDR3 runs to 18 residues.

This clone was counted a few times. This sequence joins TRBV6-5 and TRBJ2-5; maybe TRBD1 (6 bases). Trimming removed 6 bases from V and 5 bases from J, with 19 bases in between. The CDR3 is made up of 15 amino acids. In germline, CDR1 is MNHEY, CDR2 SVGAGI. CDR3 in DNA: TGTGCCAGCAGCTCACAGGGACCTACGTTGGAGACCCAGTACTTC. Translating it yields CASSSQGPTLETQYF.

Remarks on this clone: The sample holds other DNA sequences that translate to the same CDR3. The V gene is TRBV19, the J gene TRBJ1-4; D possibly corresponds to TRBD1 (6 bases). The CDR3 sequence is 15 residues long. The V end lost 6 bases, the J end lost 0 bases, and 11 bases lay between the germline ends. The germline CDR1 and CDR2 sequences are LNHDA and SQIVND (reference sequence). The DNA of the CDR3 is TGTGCCAGTAGGGACAGAAGTGCAACTAATGAAAAACTGTTTTTT. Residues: CASRDRSATNEKLFF.

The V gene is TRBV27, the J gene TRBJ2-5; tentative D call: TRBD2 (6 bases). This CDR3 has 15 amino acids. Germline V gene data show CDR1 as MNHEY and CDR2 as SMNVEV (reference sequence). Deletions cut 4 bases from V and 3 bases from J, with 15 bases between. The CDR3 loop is CASSSQVGGKETQYF. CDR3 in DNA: TGTGCCAGCAGTTCACAGGTGGGGGGTAAAGAGACCCAGTACTTC.